Detailed here is one TCR beta chain. No cognate antigen has been identified for it. Per-nucleotide qualities are absent, and no much larger clonotype sits a single base away. This entry is derived from a study of blood T cell repertoires in COVID-19 (TCRdb year 2020). For the study in its entirety: Samples from collaborators originated in the United States, Italy and Spain and spanned both the acute and convalescent phases of COVID-19. Where HLA class I and class II types were available, the types were taken from metadata supplied by the sample provider, not from assay-based typing. Sample metadata almost always included a de-identified subject ID, COVID-19 status, age in years and sex. The repertoires were released in a freely available public database intended as a resource for research on the immune response to SARS-CoV-2. Subjects who had been exposed to COVID-19, were actively infected with it, or had recovered from it provided the deeply sampled blood TCRbeta repertoires that made up the dataset. The prospective study material was composed of cDNA or gDNA derived from T cells, B-cell-depleted T cells, or PBMCs. Samples came from the ongoing ImmuneRACE study (first 160 participants) plus 1,254 subjects from 6 global collaborators.

V ends up 3 bases short and J 0 bases short, with an unmatched junction base count of 7. The germline V gene specifies ENHRY as CDR1 and SYGVKD as CDR2. Reading from cysteine to phenylalanine, the CDR3 counts 17 amino acids. The kept DNA is CDR3 alone, 51 bases in frame from the first base. General conclusions and limits of the study: Clinical and demographic metadata were provided uncurated, with the amount varying by source and participant.

Enrolling through a virtual design, the prospective study's participants ranged in age from roughly 18 to 95 years and lived across 24 United States geographic areas. To assign participants to cohorts, the prospective study relied on clinical history that participants themselves reported in a screening survey and a study questionnaire. For ImmuneRACE Cohort 3, a participant was defined as recovered based on two consecutive negative NP/OP PCR tests, clearance by a healthcare professional, or resolution of symptoms. In the prospective study, whole blood, serum and a nasopharyngeal or oropharyngeal swab were collected from each participant by mobile phlebotomists. Prospective study participants could optionally give additional blood draws and questionnaires over an approximately 2-month period. Before DNA extraction, prospective study blood samples were shipped either frozen or at room temperature.

The immunoSEQ Assay, a bias-controlled multiplex PCR, was used to amplify TCRbeta CDR3 regions from genomic DNA. The authors' analysis ran thus. The number of nucleated cells in each sample was estimated by amplification of reference gene primers within the assay. Sequence reads were collapsed and filtered to measure the absolute abundance of every unique TCRbeta CDR3 rearrangement. For each sample, productive Simpson clonality was calculated by taking the square root of Simpson's diversity index across productive rearrangements. This is the immuneACCESS table as TCRdb keeps it, with only in-frame sequences that have V and J called. A part of the clones is gone; compared with another copy, unresolved V genes explain less than half, and the rest is unexplained. That table furnishes V, J and clone size, whereas the DNA furnished D and trimming. The table for this sample lists more than 300,000 clones; nearly 90% of them were counted only once. Under 6% of the sample is in the top ten clones.

This receptor was taken from a woman in her twenties or thirties who had recovered from COVID-19. Sequencing used PBMCs or T cells enriched from blood (not recorded which). The V and J genes are TRBV10-3 and TRBJ2-1, with 8 central nucleotides matching TRBD2. The CDR3 reads CAISDSRGGDSYNEQFF. The base sequence is TGTGCCATCAGTGACTCCCGGGGGGGGGACTCCTACAATGAGCAGTTCTTC.